This TCR beta chain is drawn from a study of cytomegalovirus exposure and HLA in healthy donors. The germline V gene has CDR1 SGDLS and CDR2 YYNGEE. The ends lost 0 bases at V and 1 base at J; junction bases unmatched: 5. CDR3 length: 17 residues. 13 Jbeta primers and 60 Vbeta primers were used for the PCR. Profiling relied on immunoSEQ multiplex PCR, and the TCRdb table lists in-frame clones only, not all of them. The sample lists about 120,000 clones, 75% to 90% seen once, with about 20% in the top ten. In this sample, this clone turned up once. Source material: PBMCs. This chain links TRBV9 with TRBJ2-3, with 10 bases aligning to TRBD1. This clonotype was obtained from a man aged 18 to 30 in good health and CMV-seropositive. The CDR3 DNA follows: TGTGCCAGCAGCGTAGCTCGGGACAGGGGAGGCACAGATACGCAGTATTTT. Protein product: CASSVARDRGGTDTQYF.